This TCR beta chain was documented in a study of identifying expanded T cells in peripheral blood. Produced via immunoSEQ multiplex PCR; TCRdb's table is partial and in-frame only. The data show 65,000 to 95,000 clones, roughly 90% seen once. The sample consisted of blood. The sequence derives from a person between 18 and 75 years old in good health.

The CDR3 loop reads CASSQLGQLNQPQHF. DNA of the CDR3: TGTGCCAGCAGCCAATTAGGCCAGCTAAATCAGCCCCAGCATTTT. The V and J genes are TRBV16 and TRBJ1-5, with D unresolved. The CDR3 contains 15 residues. Per the germline V gene, CDR1 is KGHSY and CDR2 is FQNENV. Trimming left V 1 base short and J 4 bases short, with 11 bases between.